This is a list of T cell receptor beta chains from one sample in a study of shared clonotypes between healthy human individuals. Clones were read by immunoSEQ multiplex PCR, and TCRdb kept only the in-frame ones, dropping some. The profile shows 450,000 to 550,000 clones, 79% of them singletons. Material: PBMCs. The receptors were gathered from a woman aged 35 to 49 in good health. Some clones in this sample may be carry-over from other donors' samples. Both conserved end residues are part of each CDR3. D genes are given only for firm matches. Expanded clones get a size class; other rows say once, few or many, or leave the size out.

. | TRBD1 | TRBJ2-1 | TRBV6-4 | TGTGCCAGCAGCCCGGACAGGGACAATGAGCAGTTCTTC | CASSPDRDNEQFF
. | TRBD1 | TRBJ2-1 | TRBV9 | TGTGCCAGCAGCGTAGGGACAGGGATCTACAATGAGCAGTTCTTC | CASSVGTGIYNEQFF
. | TRBD2 | TRBJ2-7 | TRBV6-5 | TGTGCCAGCAGTTACCGGGAGGGAGGCGAGCAGTACTTC | CASSYREGGEQYF
. | TRBD2 | TRBJ2-1 | TRBV7-8 | TGTGCCAGCAGCCCGGGGCCAGCGGGAGTCAATGAGCAGTTCTTC | CASSPGPAGVNEQFF
. | . | TRBJ1-3 | TRBV4-3 | TGCGCCAGCAGCCAAGATCACGAGGCGGGAAACACCATATATTTT | CASSQDHEAGNTIYF
few | . | TRBJ1-5 | TRBV5-6 | TGTGCCAGCAGCTTGAGGCGGTCAGCCCAAGGCAATCAGCCCCAGCATTTT | CASSLRRSAQGNQPQHF
. | . | TRBJ2-7 | TRBV15 | TGTGCCACCAGCACGGGGTACGGCTACGAGCAGTACTTC | CATSTGYGYEQYF
. | . | TRBJ2-3 | TRBV7-9 | TGTGCCAGCAGCCTAAGCTTACCGGGTACAGATACGCAGTATTTT | CASSLSLPGTDTQYF
. | TRBD1 | TRBJ1-5 | TRBV9 | TGTGCCAGCAGCACCGGACAGGCGCCCAATCAGCCCCAGCATTTT | CASSTGQAPNQPQHF
. | . | TRBJ1-5 | TRBV21-1 | TGTGCCAGCAGCAAAGTTGCAGGGGTTGGCGGGAGCAATCAGCCCCAGCATTTT | CASSKVAGVGGSNQPQHF
few | . | TRBJ2-7 | TRBV29-1 | TGCAGCGTCCAACGAAGGGGGGGGTCGGGTGAGCAGTACTTC | CSVQRRGGSGEQYF
. | . | TRBJ2-7 | TRBV18 | TGTGCCAGCTCGGCCGGGTCCGCCGTCGAGCAGTACTTC | CASSAGSAVEQYF
. | . | TRBJ1-2 | TRBV5-4 | TGTGCCAGCAGCTTGGGGACCACGTCCTTAATTGGAGGCTACACCTTC | CASSLGTTSLIGGYTF
few | . | TRBJ1-5 | TRBV6-1 | TGTGCCAGCAGTGAAGCTGGAGGCCTCAATCAGCCCCAGCATTTT | CASSEAGGLNQPQHF
many | . | TRBJ2-5 | TRBV19 | TGTGCCAGTAGTGTGGGGCAAGGGGAGACCCAGTACTTC | CASSVGQGETQYF
. | . | TRBJ2-1 | TRBV27 | TGTGCCACCAGGGCCGCGGGACCGAACTACAATGAGCAGTTCTTC | CATRAAGPNYNEQFF
. | TRBD1 | TRBJ1-5 | TRBV2 | TGTGCCAGCAGGGGGACAGGGATCAATCAGCCCCAGCATTTT | CASRGTGINQPQHF
. | . | TRBJ2-1 | TRBV11-3 | TGTGCCAGCAGCTTAGCTGATATCGGGGGCAATGAGCAGTTCTTC | CASSLADIGGNEQFF
. | . | TRBJ2-1 | TRBV18 | TGTGCCAGCTCACCACGACAAGCTGAGCAGTTCTTC | CASSPRQAEQFF
many | . | TRBJ2-7 | TRBV10-2 | TGCGCCAGCAGTGTGACCCCGGACGAGCAGTACTTC | CASSVTPDEQYF
few | TRBD1 | TRBJ1-1 | TRBV30 | TGTGCCTGGAACGGCAGGGGGGAAGCTTTCTTT | CAWNGRGEAFF
once | TRBD1 | TRBJ2-1 | TRBV10-3 | TGTGCCATCAGTGGGGACAGGGGGAGAGCGAGTTACAATGAGCAGTTCTTC | CAISGDRGRASYNEQFF
. | TRBD2 | TRBJ2-1 | TRBV29-1 | TGCAGCGTCCAACCCTTTGGGCTAGCGGGAGGTGAGCAGTTCTTC | CSVQPFGLAGGEQFF
. | . | TRBJ1-5 | TRBV28 | TGTGCCAGCAGTTTACGTCCGGGAGGCTATAGCAATCAGCCCCAGCATTTT | CASSLRPGGYSNQPQHF
. | TRBD2 | TRBJ2-7 | TRBV6-5 | TGTGCCAGCATGACGGGAGGGCGAAGCGAGCAGTACTTC | CASMTGGRSEQYF
. | . | TRBJ1-4 | TRBV7-2 | TGTGCCAGCAGCTTAGGTGGCCAGGAAAAACTGTTTTTT | CASSLGGQEKLFF
. | TRBD2 | TRBJ2-3 | TRBV7-2 | TGTGCCAGCAGCTTAGGTCGGGGACTAGCGGGAGGTAAAGATACGCAGTATTTT | CASSLGRGLAGGKDTQYF
few | . | TRBJ2-5 | TRBV9 | TGTGCCAGCAGCGTAGGGGCGGGATTTCAAGAGACCCAGTACTTC | CASSVGAGFQETQYF
. | TRBD2 | TRBJ2-3 | TRBV29-1 | TGCAGCGTTGAGTCAATAGCGGGGCAAGATACGCAGTATTTT | CSVESIAGQDTQYF
. | . | TRBJ1-5 | TRBV30 | TGTGCCTGGAGTAGGGGCAATCAGCCCCAGCATTTT | CAWSRGNQPQHF
few | TRBD1 | TRBJ1-1 | TRBV25-1 | TGTGCCAGCACTCGGACAGGGTTGAACACTGAAGCTTTCTTT | CASTRTGLNTEAFF
. | . | TRBJ2-2 | TRBV18 | TGTGCCAGCTCACCGGTCGGAGGCTTTGGAGCCGGGGAGCTGTTTTTT | CASSPVGGFGAGELFF
few | . | TRBJ2-7 | TRBV14 | TGTGCCAGCAGACGACAGGGAGGAAACGAGCAGTACTTC | CASRRQGGNEQYF